The sequence of this T cell receptor (beta chain) was determined in a study of Graves' ophthalmopathy and Graves' hyperthyroidism. TCR beta CDR3 amplification used RNA transcripts. The workflow started with a first-round RT-PCR run with HTBI primers and then moved on to a second-round multiplex PCR. Each CDR3 protein is one row after TCRdb ran MiXCR on the multiplex PCR reads. This table holds 580,000 or so distinct CDR3 sequences, about 40% found once. Trimming removed 7 bases at V and 1 base at J, with 13 bases between. The CDR3 is made up of 14 amino acids. Germline-derived CDR1 and CDR2 are SNHLY and FYNNEI.

This TCR derives from an adult man with Graves' hyperthyroidism. Sequenced input: peripheral blood or thyroid tissue (not recorded which). The rearrangement joins TRBV2 to TRBJ1-2, with a possible D match to TRBD1 (6 bases). CDR3 residues: CASKSEQGNYGYTF. DNA of the CDR3: TGTGCCAGCAAGTCGGAACAGGGTAACTATGGCTACACCTTC. Drawing the rest from reference TRBV2 and TRBJ1-2, the complete variable domain is EPEVTQTPSHQVTQMGQEVILRCVPISNHLYFYWYRQILGQKVEFLVSFYNNEISEKSEIFDDQFSVERPDGSNFTLKIRSTKLEDSAMYFCASKSEQGNYGYTFGSGTRLTVV.